Below, 3 T cell receptor beta chains from the same sample are listed, as sequenced in a study of early T cells in non-severe SARS-CoV-2 infection. TCRdb reprocessed the 5' RACE reads via MiXCR and lists one record per CDR3 protein. The sample holds about 64,000 distinct CDR3 sequences; around 14% are singletons and the top ten take 4% to 5%. Sequencing input: whole blood. These receptors all come from an adult who was a healthcare worker with PCR-confirmed SARS-CoV-2 infection or an uninfected control (not recorded which).

This rearrangement joins TRBV5-8 to TRBJ1-5; D call uncertain. Trimming stripped 0 bases from V and 1 base from J, with 5 bases between. Germline V lookup: CDR1 SGHTS, CDR2 YDEGEE. This CDR3 has 14 amino acids. CDR3 sequence reads: CASSLGRSNQPQHF. The CDR3 DNA is TGTGCCAGCAGCTTGGGCAGGAGCAATCAGCCCCAGCATTTT.

The chain joins TRBV3-1 to TRBJ2-7; tentative D call: TRBD2 (6 bases). CDR1 LGHDT and CDR2 YNNKEL come from the germline V gene (reference sequence). CDR3 length: 14 amino acids. V lost 5 bases, J lost 6 bases, and 17 bases lay in between. CDR3 bases: TGTGCCAGCAGCGCGGGGCCCCCCGGGGCCGAGCAGTACTTC. Its translation: CASSAGPPGAEQYF.

A few counts support this clonotype. This chain uses TRBV6-2 or TRBV6-3 with TRBJ2-1; 7 nucleotides line up with TRBD1. Germline lookup yields CDR1 MNHEY and CDR2 SVGEGT. Trimming at V came to 0 bases and at J to 8 bases, leaving 7 bases not matched to a gene. The CDR3 sequence is 15 residues long. The CDR3 is CASSYSGQAPDEQFF. CDR3 nucleotides: TGTGCCAGCAGTTACTCCGGACAGGCACCGGATGAGCAGTTCTTC.